This TCR beta chain appears in the sequencing data of a study of T cells after yellow fever vaccination. V lost 6 bases, J lost 7 bases, and 18 bases lay in between. The CDR3 contains 14 residues. Germline values: CDR1 ENHRY, CDR2 SYGVKD. Findings of the study overall: A small share of clonotypes appeared in both CD4 and CD8 compartments. A weaker secondary response peaked on day 5, the primary on day 15.

Concerning this clonotype itself: The antigen is unknown.

5'RACE template switching added a universal primer site and UMIs to TCR cDNA. TCRdb independently ran MiXCR on the 5' RACE reads; one entry per CDR3 protein. The profile covers 450,000 to 550,000 distinct CDR3 sequences, with around a fifth appearing a single time and around 16% taken by the ten largest. This chain joins TRBV10-3 and TRBJ1-1; D may be TRBD1 (6 bases). This specimen was PBMCs, taken more than 20 days after the first yellow fever vaccination. The TCR was taken from a man aged 18 to 35 who received the YFV17D yellow fever vaccine. CDR3 amino acids: CAIRGDKVGGEAFF. CDR3 bases: TGTGCCATCAGGGGGGACAAGGTTGGCGGTGAAGCTTTCTTT.